This T cell receptor beta chain was captured by sequencing in a study of Graves' ophthalmopathy and Graves' hyperthyroidism. For the study at large: Over 18 months of follow-up, stable hyperthyroidism required that no ophthalmopathy appear.

Scientists amplified the TCR beta CDR3 regions from RNA transcripts. Investigators did first-round RT-PCR with HTBI primers, then second-round multiplex PCR. Each CDR3 protein is one row after TCRdb ran MiXCR on the multiplex PCR reads. The sample includes some 1.1 million distinct CDR3 sequences, about two fifths of them seen just once. The V and J ends lost 8 bases and 4 bases, in that order; junction bases with no gene match: 12. Germline CDR1 reads DFQATT; CDR2 reads SNEGSKA (reference sequence). CDR3 length: 14 residues. Whole-study findings and limits: Blood repertoires reportedly contained most expanded thyroid clonotypes above 0.001 frequency.

About this clonotype itself: Its antigen is not identified.

This receptor was obtained from an adult man with Graves' hyperthyroidism. The J gene is TRBJ2-3, the V gene TRBV20-1; 7 positions agree with TRBD2. Input material: peripheral blood or thyroid tissue (not recorded which). The CDR3: CSLWGGSRSDTQYF. The CDR3 DNA reads as TGCAGTCTATGGGGCGGGAGTCGTTCAGATACGCAGTATTTT.